This passage covers 12 T cell receptor beta chains from one sample sequenced in a study of PD-1 blockade in classical Hodgkin lymphoma. There was relapse after autologous stem cell transplantation in every patient, and there was variation in brentuximab vedotin exposure. The repertoire was sequenced with immunoSEQ multiplex PCR; TCRdb's copy has only in-frame clones and lacks some. In the table there are around 43,000 clones, around 78% of which are singletons. Specimen: peripheral blood mononuclear cells (PBMCs), collected at baseline. These TCRs come from a human donor with classical Hodgkin lymphoma.

This sequence joins TRBV7-2 and TRBJ1-3; D gene ambiguous. The CDR3 runs 14 residues. From germline, CDR1 is SGHTA and CDR2 FQGNSA. V was clipped by 4 bases and J by 0 bases, with 7 bases between them. The CDR3 here is CASSSYVSGNTIYF. The CDR3 DNA sequence: TGTGCCAGCAGCTCCTACGTCTCTGGAAACACCATATATTTT.

The chain combines TRBV9 with TRBJ2-7, with 8 nucleotides matching TRBD2. Germline V gene data show CDR1 as SGDLS and CDR2 as YYNGEE. Germline trimming cut 4 bases from V and 5 bases from J; bases unmatched to any gene: 11. This CDR3 spans 15 amino acids. The CDR3 reads CASSSAGTRSHEQYF. DNA for the CDR3: TGTGCCAGCAGCTCCGCCGGGACTAGAAGCCACGAGCAGTACTTC.

V usage is TRBV4-1 and J usage is TRBJ1-2, with 8 bases identical to TRBD1. The CDR3 length is 14 residues. Trimming removed 4 bases from V and 6 bases from J; junction bases left unmatched: 7. Germline V gene lookup returns CDR1 MGHRA and CDR2 YSYEKL. The CDR3 sequence is CASSPLGQGDGYTF. The CDR3 DNA sequence: TGCGCCAGCAGCCCCCTTGGACAGGGTGATGGCTACACCTTC.

In this sample, this clone turned up once. The CDR3 protein is CASSGRVYSNQETQYF. CDR3 nucleotides: TGTGCCAGCAGCGGGCGGGTATACAGCAACCAAGAGACCCAGTACTTC. The V gene is TRBV5-6, the J gene TRBJ2-5; tentative D call: TRBD2 (5 bases). From germline, CDR1 is SGHDT and CDR2 YYEEEE. This CDR3 has 16 residues. Trimming removed 4 bases from V and 0 bases from J, with 16 bases in between. Full variable domain (outside the CDR3, taken from reference TRBV5-6 and TRBJ2-5): DAGVTQSPTHLIKTRGQQVTLRCSPKSGHDTVSWYQQALGQGPQFIFQYYEEEERQRGNFPDRFSGHQFPNYSSELNVNALLLGDSALYLCASSGRVYSNQETQYFGPGTRLLVL.

This clone was seen once. The chain is built from TRBV5-6 and TRBJ1-2; 7 bases match TRBD1. The CDR3 runs 15 residues. Germline values: CDR1 SGHDT, CDR2 YYEEEE. V shed 3 bases, J shed 4 bases, and the junction held 9 bases outside the gene matches. The CDR3 is CASSWDDRVGYGYTF. The DNA for the CDR3 is TGTGCCAGCAGCTGGGACGACAGGGTCGGCTATGGCTACACCTTC.

This clone was counted between two and nine times. The CDR3 protein is CASSRDGGSYEQYF. The CDR3 DNA is TGTGCCAGCAGCCGGGACGGTGGGTCCTACGAGCAGTACTTC. This chain links TRBV5-4 with TRBJ2-7; TRBD1 or TRBD2 may be the D gene (5 bases each). The germline V and J ends were trimmed by 4 bases and 1 base, with 12 bases remaining between them. Germline V gene sequence: CDR1 SGHNT, CDR2 YYREEE (reference sequence). CDR3 length: 14 amino acids.

The chain carries TRBV6-1 and TRBJ2-1, with unresolved D. The CDR3 length is 16 residues. Germline V gives CDR1 MNHNS, CDR2 SASEGT. The V end was cut by 3 bases, the J end by 2 bases, with 14 bases between. This chain's CDR3 is CASSESRWQTYNEQFF. Here the CDR3 DNA reads TGTGCCAGCAGTGAGAGTAGGTGGCAGACCTACAATGAGCAGTTCTTC.

This clone turned up a few times. This chain links TRBV5-5 with TRBJ1-2, with D hard to call. Trimming took 2 bases from V and 2 from J, leaving 7 bases between them. This CDR3 spans 13 amino acids. The germline V gene encodes CDR1 SGHKS and CDR2 YYEKEE (reference sequence). The CDR3 spells CASSFVQNYGYTF. In nucleotides, the CDR3 is TGTGCCAGCAGCTTCGTTCAAAACTATGGCTACACCTTC.

The J gene is TRBJ1-2, the V gene TRBV6-5, with D unclear. Germline V gives CDR1 MNHEY, CDR2 SVGAGI. This CDR3 spans 13 amino acids. The ends were cut back, 7 bases at V and 4 bases at J, with 13 bases in the middle. The CDR3 nucleotides read TGTGCCAGCATGGTAGGAGAAACCTATGGCTACACCTTC. This gives the protein CASMVGETYGYTF.

The chain recombines TRBV6-1 with TRBJ1-3; no definite D call. Germline V lookup: CDR1 MNHNS, CDR2 SASEGT. Trimming shortened V by 2 bases and J by 2 bases, and 19 bases separated the two germline ends. CDR3 length equals 18 residues. Written as DNA, the CDR3 is TGTGCCAGCAGTGAATTTACCCCATTACCGGAGGCTGGAAACACCATATATTTT. This codes for CASSEFTPLPEAGNTIYF.

This clone came up a few times. The J gene is TRBJ1-4, the V gene TRBV5-6; TRBD1 is a possible D gene (5 bases). Trimming removed 7 bases from V and 5 bases from J, with 15 bases in between. This CDR3 is 14 amino acids long. In germline, CDR1 is SGHDT, CDR2 YYEEEE. CDR3 in amino acids: CASAIRGENEKLFF. CDR3 nucleotide sequence: TGTGCCAGCGCCATTCGGGGGGAAAATGAAAAACTGTTTTTT. Supplemented by reference TRBV5-6 and TRBJ1-4, the full variable domain reads DAGVTQSPTHLIKTRGQQVTLRCSPKSGHDTVSWYQQALGQGPQFIFQYYEEEERQRGNFPDRFSGHQFPNYSSELNVNALLLGDSALYLCASAIRGENEKLFFGSGTQLSVL.

This clone came up once. V and J are TRBV7-9 and TRBJ2-5, with 9 bases lining up with TRBD2. Germline V gene lookup returns CDR1 SEHNR and CDR2 FQNEAQ (reference sequence). Losses at the gene ends were 5 bases for V and 0 bases for J; bases not matched to a gene: 10. The CDR3 extends over 17 amino acids. The CDR3 DNA is TGTGCCAGCAGCGCGTTTAGCGGGGGCCTGTACCAAGAGACCCAGTACTTC. It is translated as CASSAFSGGLYQETQYF.